This T cell receptor beta chain stems from a study of OX40 agonist ivuxolimab in advanced cancers. Produced via immunoSEQ multiplex PCR; TCRdb's table is partial and in-frame only. The repertoire holds around 81,000 clones, with around four fifths as singletons. This TCR came from an adult with an advanced solid tumor such as melanoma, head and neck, liver or kidney cancer. The sample here was CD4+ or CD8+ T cells sorted from blood, taken in a trial of the OX40 agonist ivuxolimab.

Here the CDR3 DNA reads TGCGCCAGCAGCTTCAGTGCCCAGGGTAACTATGGCTACACCTTC. Amino acid sequence: CASSFSAQGNYGYTF. The rearrangement joins TRBV5-1 to TRBJ1-2; D possibly corresponds to TRBD1 (5 bases). The germline V and J ends were trimmed by 2 bases and 1 base, with 12 bases remaining between them. The CDR3 is 15 amino acids. Germline CDR1 and CDR2: SGHRS and YFSETQ.